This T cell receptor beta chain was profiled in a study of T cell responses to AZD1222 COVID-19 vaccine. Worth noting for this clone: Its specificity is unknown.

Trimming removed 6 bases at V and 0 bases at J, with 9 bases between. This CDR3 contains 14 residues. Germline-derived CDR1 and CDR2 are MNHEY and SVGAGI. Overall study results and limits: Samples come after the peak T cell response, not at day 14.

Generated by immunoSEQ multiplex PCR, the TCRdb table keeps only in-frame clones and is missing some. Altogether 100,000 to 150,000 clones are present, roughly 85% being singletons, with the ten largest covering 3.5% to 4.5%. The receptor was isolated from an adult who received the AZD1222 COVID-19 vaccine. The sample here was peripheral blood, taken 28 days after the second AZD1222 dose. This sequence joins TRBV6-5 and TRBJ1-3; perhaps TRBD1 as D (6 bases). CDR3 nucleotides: TGTGCCAGCAGACAGGGAGTCTCTGGAAACACCATATATTTT. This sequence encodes CASRQGVSGNTIYF.